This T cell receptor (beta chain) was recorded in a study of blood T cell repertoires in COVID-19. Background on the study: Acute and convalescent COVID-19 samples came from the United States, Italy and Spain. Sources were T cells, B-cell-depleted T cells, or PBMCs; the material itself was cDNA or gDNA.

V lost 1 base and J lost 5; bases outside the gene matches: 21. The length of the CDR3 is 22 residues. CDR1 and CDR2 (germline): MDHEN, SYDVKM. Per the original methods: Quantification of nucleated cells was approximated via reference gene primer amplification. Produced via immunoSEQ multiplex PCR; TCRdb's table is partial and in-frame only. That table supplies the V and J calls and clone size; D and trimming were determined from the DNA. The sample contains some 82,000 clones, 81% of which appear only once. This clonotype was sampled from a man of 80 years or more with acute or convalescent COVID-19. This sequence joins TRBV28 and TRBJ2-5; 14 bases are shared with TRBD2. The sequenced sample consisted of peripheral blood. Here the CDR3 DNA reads TGTGCCAGCAGTTTATACCGCCGGGACGGAAGGACTAGCGGGGGGTCGAGGGAGACCCAGTACTTC. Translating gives CASSLYRRDGRTSGGSRETQYF.